This T cell receptor beta chain was recorded in a study of T cell changes during pregnancy in multiple sclerosis. Clones were read by immunoSEQ multiplex PCR, and TCRdb kept only the in-frame ones, dropping some. In the table there are roughly 38,000 clones, 90% to 95% of which are singletons. Trimming left V 2 bases short and J 10 bases short, with 12 bases between. CDR1 and CDR2 (germline): SGHNT, YENEEA. CDR3 size: 13 residues. This receptor was identified in a female donor in good health, enrolled as a control in a pregnancy study. This specimen was CD4+ T cells from peripheral blood mononuclear cells, taken in the second trimester of pregnancy. The chain combines TRBV11-3 with TRBJ2-1, with a weak D call TRBD1 (5 bases). CDR3 region: CASSLTVAGEQFF. In nucleotides, the CDR3 is TGTGCCAGCAGCTTAACGGTAGCAGGGGAGCAGTTCTTC.